This entry lists 30 T cell receptor beta chains sequenced from one sample in a study of T cell responses to AZD1222 COVID-19 vaccine. The method was immunoSEQ multiplex PCR; TCRdb's version includes in-frame clones alone and lacks a portion of them. Of around 91,000 clones in the sample, nearly 90% were seen once. Sequences were derived from peripheral blood, sampled on day 0 of AZD1222 vaccination. These receptors all stem from an adult in good health.

This clone was counted a few times. The J gene is TRBJ1-2, the V gene TRBV7-2; TRBD1 agrees at 8 bases. V lost 5 bases and J lost 4; bases outside the gene matches: 12. Per germline, CDR1 SGHTA and CDR2 FQGNSA. The CDR3 covers 16 residues. CDR3: CASSPRGAGGGYGYTF. The CDR3 bases are TGTGCCAGCAGCCCCCGAGGGGCAGGGGGCGGCTATGGCTACACCTTC.

This clone was seen a few times. This sequence joins TRBV4-3 and TRBJ1-6, with TRBD1 matching over 9 bases. Trimming at V came to 1 base and at J to 5 bases, leaving 6 bases not matched to a gene. The CDR3 loop spans 17 amino acids. Looked up from germline, CDR1 is LGHNA and CDR2 is YSLEER. In DNA, the CDR3 is TGCGCCAGCAGCCAAGGGCTGACAGGGGGAAATAATTCACCCCTCCACTTT. Protein product: CASSQGLTGGNNSPLHF.

A few counts support this clone. The chain employs TRBV4-1 and TRBJ2-7, with D possibly being TRBD1 (5 bases). V dropped 2 bases and J dropped 7 bases, with 15 bases sitting between them. CDR1 and CDR2 (germline): MGHRA, YSYEKL. CDR3 length equals 14 residues. In nucleotides, the CDR3 is TGCGCCAGCAGCCAAACTCAGGTTAAGGGGGAGCAGTACTTC. The encoded protein is CASSQTQVKGEQYF.

The sample holds one count of this clone. V is TRBV5-1 and J is TRBJ1-2; a weak D match, TRBD1 (5 bases). The germline V gene encodes CDR1 SGHRS and CDR2 YFSETQ. This CDR3 comprises 15 residues. V dropped 0 bases and J dropped 3 bases, with 12 bases sitting between them. Here the CDR3 reads CASSLDSGGYYGYTF. The CDR3 region has the DNA TGCGCCAGCAGCTTGGATTCGGGGGGGTACTATGGCTACACCTTC.

The chain joins TRBV4-2 to TRBJ1-6; D uncertain. V gave up 1 base and J gave up 5 bases, with 9 bases separating them. Germline V CDR1 and CDR2: LGHNA, YNFKEQ. This CDR3 has 15 amino acids. The CDR3 region has the DNA TGTGCCAGCAGCCAAGCCCCGGACGATAATTCACCCCTCCACTTT. Its protein is CASSQAPDDNSPLHF.

This clone was recorded only once. This chain connects TRBV19 to TRBJ2-7, with D uncertain. The length of the CDR3 is 14 residues. The germline gives CDR1 LNHDA, CDR2 SQIVND (reference sequence). V shed 4 bases and J shed 0 bases, with 10 bases lying between them. The CDR3 region is CASSKQPDSYEQYF. The CDR3 DNA is TGTGCCAGTAGTAAGCAGCCGGACTCCTACGAGCAGTACTTC.

J is TRBJ2-7 and V is TRBV10-3; 7 bases fit TRBD1. Trimming at V came to 8 bases and at J to 4 bases, leaving 8 bases not matched to a gene. Germline V gene lookup returns CDR1 ENHRY and CDR2 SYGVKD. The CDR3 spans 13 residues. Here the CDR3 reads CAIGRTGAYEQYF. The CDR3, as DNA: TGTGCCATCGGAAGGACAGGTGCATACGAGCAGTACTTC.

The chain carries TRBV15 and TRBJ2-7; TRBD2 aligns across 9 bases. V lost 0 bases to trimming and J lost 6 bases; unmatched junction nucleotides: 6. Per the germline V gene, CDR1 is LNHNV and CDR2 is YYDKDF (reference sequence). CDR3 length: 15 residues. Here the CDR3 reads CATSRDSGGGGEQYF. DNA for the CDR3: TGTGCCACCAGCAGAGATAGCGGGGGTGGAGGCGAGCAGTACTTC.

The chain joins TRBV7-6 to TRBJ2-1; D not certain. Germline V lookup: CDR1 SGHVS, CDR2 FNYEAQ. The CDR3 has 13 residues. V was shortened by 5 bases and J by 7 bases, with 12 bases between the two germline ends. The CDR3 bases are TGTGCCAGCAGCCGGTCAGCAGCGAATGAGCAGTTCTTC. Protein sequence: CASSRSAANEQFF.

The gene calls are TRBV19 and TRBJ2-5, with D possibly matching TRBD2 (6 bases). Trimming shortened V by 4 bases and J by 2 bases, and 14 bases separated the two germline ends. The CDR3 covers 15 residues. CDR1 is LNHDA and CDR2 is SQIVND in the germline V gene (reference sequence). CDR3 DNA sequence: TGTGCCAGTAGTACCAGGTCGGCGGGGCAAGAGACCCAGTACTTC. This codes for CASSTRSAGQETQYF.

This sequence joins TRBV12-3 or TRBV12-4 and TRBJ1-6; no clear D. This CDR3 region has 11 residues. With 2 bases removed from V and 7 bases from J, the gap between germline ends came to 0 bases. The CDR3 DNA reads TGTGCCAGCAGTTTAAATTCACCCCTCCACTTT. It encodes CASSLNSPLHF.

This chain joins TRBV4-2 and TRBJ1-2; D is undetermined. V was shortened by 0 bases and J by 6 bases, with 14 bases between the two germline ends. CDR3 length equals 15 residues. The germline CDR1 and CDR2 sequences are LGHNA and YNFKEQ. The CDR3 protein is CASSQDPGWVDGYTF. As DNA, the CDR3 is TGTGCCAGCAGCCAAGACCCGGGTTGGGTGGATGGCTACACCTTC.

The sample holds a few counts of this clone. The chain couples TRBV5-4 to TRBJ2-5; D not certain. CDR3 length: 13 residues. Trimming took 4 bases from V and 2 from J, leaving 9 bases between them. Germline-derived CDR1 and CDR2 are SGHNT and YYREEE (reference sequence). This CDR3 is CASSPRIQETQYF. Written as DNA, the CDR3 is TGTGCCAGCAGCCCTCGGATACAAGAGACCCAGTACTTC.

The rearrangement joins TRBV7-9 to TRBJ1-1, with D hard to call. Germline-derived CDR1 and CDR2 are SEHNR and FQNEAQ (reference sequence). This CDR3 is 11 amino acids long. V lost 8 bases and J lost 7, with 11 bases in between. In nucleotides, the CDR3 is TGTGCCAGCCGGAGACTCGATGAAGCTTTCTTT. It specifies CASRRLDEAFF.

The rearrangement joins TRBV10-2 to TRBJ2-5, with 9 bases identical to TRBD2. The trim removed 3 bases at V and 3 bases at J, leaving 5 bases unmatched. CDR1 WSHSY and CDR2 SAAADI come from the germline V gene. The CDR3 is 15 residues long. CDR3 DNA: TGCGCCAGCAGTGACGTGGGACTAGCAGAAGAGACCCAGTACTTC. Translating gives CASSDVGLAEETQYF.

This rearrangement joins TRBV3-1 (or the pseudogene TRBV3-2) to TRBJ2-1, with 8 positions matching TRBD2. Germline loops: CDR1 LGHDT, CDR2 YNNKEL (reference sequence). The CDR3 contains 14 residues. Unmatched junction bases numbered 10, after V lost 8 bases and J lost 7 bases. The CDR3 is CASGQLAGGNEQFF. The CDR3 DNA reads as TGTGCCAGCGGACAGCTAGCGGGCGGGAATGAGCAGTTCTTC.

This clone was picked up one time. The chain has TRBV19 and TRBJ1-5; a weak D match, TRBD1 (6 bases). The CDR3 is made up of 15 amino acids. Germline CDR1 reads LNHDA; CDR2 reads SQIVND (reference sequence). With 5 bases removed from V and 6 bases from J, the gap between germline ends came to 17 bases. The CDR3 loop reads CASSPEGGQRQPQHF. CDR3 bases: TGTGCCAGTAGTCCGGAGGGGGGGCAGCGTCAGCCCCAGCATTTT. The whole variable domain, filled in from reference TRBV19 and TRBJ1-5, reads DGGITQSPKYLFRKEGQNVTLSCEQNLNHDAMYWYRQDPGQGLRLIYYSQIVNDFQKGDIAEGYSVSREKKESFPLTVTSAQKNPTAFYLCASSPEGGQRQPQHFGDGTRLSIL.

The chain recombines TRBV19 with TRBJ2-1; TRBD2 aligns across 8 bases. This CDR3 has 12 residues. Germline assignment: CDR1 LNHDA and CDR2 SQIVND (reference sequence). CDR3 bases: TGTGCTGCCGGGACTAGGCGGAATGAGCAGTTCTTC. This sequence encodes CAAGTRRNEQFF.

Only a few counts were recorded for this clone. The chain links TRBV20-1 to TRBJ2-3; tentatively, D is TRBD2 (5 bases). V gave up 3 bases and J gave up 4 bases, with 8 bases separating them. Germline V lookup: CDR1 DFQATT, CDR2 SNEGSKA (reference sequence). There are 12 residues in the CDR3. The DNA for the CDR3 is TGCAGTGCTAGTACTAGACCAGATACGCAGTATTTT. Its protein product is CSASTRPDTQYF.

The V and J genes are TRBV4-2 and TRBJ1-5; D is possibly TRBD1 (5 bases). The CDR3 is 15 amino acids. Germline V gene data show CDR1 as LGHNA and CDR2 as YNFKEQ. Trimming left V 5 bases short and J 6 bases short, with 17 bases between. The CDR3 nucleotides read TGTGCCAGCAGCTTAGGTTCCACAGGAGGTCAGCCCCAGCATTTT. Translating it yields CASSLGSTGGQPQHF.

This clone was seen a single time. The chain combines TRBV12-5 with TRBJ2-7; unclear D gene. Germline V gene lookup returns CDR1 LGHNT and CDR2 FRNRAP. There are 12 residues in the CDR3. With 1 base removed from V and 5 bases from J, the gap between germline ends came to 6 bases. CDR3 sequence: CASGLDYHEQYF. Written as DNA, the CDR3 is TGTGCTAGTGGTTTGGACTACCACGAGCAGTACTTC.

This chain links TRBV7-8 with TRBJ2-1, with 9 bases that match TRBD1. The CDR3 loop spans 16 amino acids. Trimming at V came to 5 bases and at J to 4 bases, leaving 9 bases not matched to a gene. Germline CDR1 is SGHVS and CDR2 is FQNEAQ. For the CDR3, the DNA is TGTGCCAGCAGCCTAGTCACAGGGGGCGTATACAATGAGCAGTTCTTC. Its protein product is CASSLVTGGVYNEQFF.

The genes are TRBV19 and TRBJ2-3, with TRBD1 matching over 10 bases. V was pared by 3 bases and J by 2 bases, with 5 bases of the junction left unmatched. From germline, CDR1 is LNHDA and CDR2 SQIVND (reference sequence). The CDR3 covers 16 residues. In nucleotides, the CDR3 is TGTGCCAGTAGTATCGGTCGACAGGGGGCCACAGATACGCAGTATTTT. Encoded protein: CASSIGRQGATDTQYF.

The chain is built from TRBV2 and TRBJ2-7; D is unclear. V dropped 6 bases and J dropped 7 bases, with 13 bases sitting between them. The CDR3 covers 12 residues. CDR1 is SNHLY, CDR2 FYNNEI, per germline. CDR3 sequence: CASRVGGREQYF. CDR3 DNA sequence: TGTGCCAGCAGAGTGGGCGGACGGGAGCAGTACTTC.

The table lists this clone with a count of one. V gene TRBV3-1 (or the pseudogene TRBV3-2) combines with J gene TRBJ2-7, with TRBD2 identical over 8 bases. Germline V gene data show CDR1 as LGHDT and CDR2 as YNNKEL (reference sequence). The CDR3 covers 19 residues. V dropped 0 bases and J dropped 0; count of bases not matched to a gene: 13. In nucleotides, the CDR3 is TGTGCCAGCAGCCAAGACCGGGGGTATGGGCGGGAGGACTCCTACGAGCAGTACTTC. It codes for CASSQDRGYGREDSYEQYF.

The CDR3 coding sequence is TGTGCCAGCAGTTTTCAAGGGTATGGCTACACCTTC. It translates to CASSFQGYGYTF. This chain uses TRBV28 with TRBJ1-2; D unclear. Germline CDR1 reads MDHEN; CDR2 reads SYDVKM. The CDR3 consists of 12 residues. V was shortened by 3 bases and J by 5 bases, with 7 bases between the two germline ends.

The V call is TRBV7-8, the J call TRBJ1-1; D remains ambiguous. V lost 2 bases and J 4 bases, leaving 11 bases between the germline ends. CDR3 length equals 14 residues. Per germline, CDR1 SGHVS and CDR2 FQNEAQ. The CDR3: CASSLTSGSTEAFF. Written as DNA, the CDR3 is TGTGCCAGCAGCTTAACATCGGGGAGCACTGAAGCTTTCTTT.

The J gene is TRBJ2-7, the V gene TRBV6-6; perhaps TRBD2 as D (7 bases). The CDR3 is 14 residues long. CDR1 is MNHNY and CDR2 is SVGAGI in the germline V gene (reference sequence). Trimming took 7 bases from V and 0 from J, leaving 13 bases between them. The CDR3 nucleotides are TGTGCCAGCAACACGGGGGGCTCCTCCTACGAGCAGTACTTC. Translated, it gives CASNTGGSSYEQYF.

This clone was observed a few times. The CDR3 DNA reads TGTGCCAGCAGCTTGGGACAGCGGATGAACACTGAAGCTTTCTTT. It specifies CASSLGQRMNTEAFF. V usage is TRBV5-4 and J usage is TRBJ1-1; TRBD1 is a possible D gene (5 bases). CDR1 is SGHNT and CDR2 is YYREEE in the germline V gene (reference sequence). With 0 bases removed from V and 0 bases from J, the gap between germline ends came to 9 bases. This CDR3 has 15 residues.

The V call is TRBV6-2 or TRBV6-3, the J call TRBJ1-2, with unresolved D. This CDR3 region has 13 residues. Germline V lookup: CDR1 MNHEY, CDR2 SVGEGT. The V gene lost 2 bases and the J gene lost 4 bases, with 8 bases spanning the gap. The CDR3 DNA sequence: TGTGCCAGCAGTTACACAGACATCTATGGCTACACCTTC. Translating gives CASSYTDIYGYTF.